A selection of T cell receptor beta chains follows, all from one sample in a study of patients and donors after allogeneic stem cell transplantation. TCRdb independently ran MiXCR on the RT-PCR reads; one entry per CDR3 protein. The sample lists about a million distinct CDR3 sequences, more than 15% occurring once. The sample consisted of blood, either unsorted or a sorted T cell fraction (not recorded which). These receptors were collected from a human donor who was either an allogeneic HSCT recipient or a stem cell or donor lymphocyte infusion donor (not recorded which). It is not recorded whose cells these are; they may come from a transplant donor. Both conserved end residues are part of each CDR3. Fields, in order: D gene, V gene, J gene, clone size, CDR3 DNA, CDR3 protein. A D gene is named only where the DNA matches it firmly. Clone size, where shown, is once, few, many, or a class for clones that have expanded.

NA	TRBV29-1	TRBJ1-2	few	TGCAGCGTGGAGGACGGATCTAACTATGGCTACACCTTC	CSVEDGSNYGYTF
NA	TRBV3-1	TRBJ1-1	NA	TGTGCCAGCAGCCAAGGTCGGTTTGAAGCTTTCTTT	CASSQGRFEAFF
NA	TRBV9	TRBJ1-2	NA	TGTGCCAGCAGCGTTACAGGCGGTGGCTACACCTTC	CASSVTGGGYTF
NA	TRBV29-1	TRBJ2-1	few	TGCAGCGTGGGGGGACGGGGTGAGCAGTTCTTC	CSVGGRGEQFF
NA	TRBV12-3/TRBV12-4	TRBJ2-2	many	TGTGCCAGCAGTTTAAGGTCGGGGACCGGGGAGCTGTTTTTT	CASSLRSGTGELFF
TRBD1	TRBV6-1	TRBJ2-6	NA	TGTGCCAGCAGGACCGGGACAGGGGGTCCTGGGGCCAACGTCCTGACTTTC	CASRTGTGGPGANVLTF
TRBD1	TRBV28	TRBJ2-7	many	TGTGCCAGCAGTTACCCCGGGACAGGGAAATACGAGCAGTACTTC	CASSYPGTGKYEQYF
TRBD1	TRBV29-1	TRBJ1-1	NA	TGCAGCGTTGAATTGGACAGGGGGGAGGGCACTGAAGCTTTCTTT	CSVELDRGEGTEAFF
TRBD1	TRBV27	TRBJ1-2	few	TGTGCCAGCAGTCCCTCCCGGGACAGGGTTCATGGCTACACCTTC	CASSPSRDRVHGYTF
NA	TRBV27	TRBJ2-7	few	TGTGCCAGCAGTTCAGGTAGCGGAACCTACGAGCAGTACTTC	CASSSGSGTYEQYF
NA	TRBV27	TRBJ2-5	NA	TGTGCCAGCAGCTTCGGAGGACGAATAGGAGAGACCCAGTACTTC	CASSFGGRIGETQYF
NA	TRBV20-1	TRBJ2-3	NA	TGCAGCTTTCCCGGGACACTTAGCACAGATACGCAGTATTTT	CSFPGTLSTDTQYF
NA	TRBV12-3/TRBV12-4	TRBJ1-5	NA	TGTGCCAGCACCTCGGCGGGGCCCCAGCATTTT	CASTSAGPQHF
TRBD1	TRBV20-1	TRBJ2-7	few	TGCAGTGCTATGGCCGACAGGGTTTACGAGCAGTACTTC	CSAMADRVYEQYF
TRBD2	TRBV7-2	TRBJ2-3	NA	TGTGCCAGCAGCTTAGGCGATGGGACTAGCTATGCAGATACGCAGTATTTT	CASSLGDGTSYADTQYF
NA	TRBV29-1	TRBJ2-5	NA	TGCAGCGTGGAGAATCGACTCACTCGGGGAGAGACCCAGTACTTC	CSVENRLTRGETQYF
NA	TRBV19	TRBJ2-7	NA	TGTGCCAGTAGTCCCCGGGCGACCGATCGCCTCTACGAGCAGTACTTC	CASSPRATDRLYEQYF
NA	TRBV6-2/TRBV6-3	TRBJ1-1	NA	TGTGCCAGCAGTTACAACTTACTGGAGACTTTCTTT	CASSYNLLETFF
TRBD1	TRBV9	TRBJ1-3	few	TGTGCCAGCAGCGTAGGATACCGGGACAGGGGAGACACCATATATTTT	CASSVGYRDRGDTIYF
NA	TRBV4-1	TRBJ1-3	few	TGCGCCAGCAGCCAAGACCCCTCGGAGGGTCTCATCAACACCATATATTTT	CASSQDPSEGLINTIYF
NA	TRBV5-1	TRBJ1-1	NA	TGCGCCAGCAGCCGATCAGGAGGAAACACTGAAGCTTTCTTT	CASSRSGGNTEAFF
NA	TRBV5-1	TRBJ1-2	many	TGCGCCAGCAGCCGGGACACCAACTATGGCTACACCTTC	CASSRDTNYGYTF
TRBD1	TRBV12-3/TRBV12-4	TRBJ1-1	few	TGTGCCAGCAGTTTATCGTTGTGGACAGGAAACACTGAAGCTTTCTTT	CASSLSLWTGNTEAFF
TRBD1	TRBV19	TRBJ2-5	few	TGTGCCAGTAGGGCTTTCGGGACAGGGGATGAGACCCAGTACTTC	CASRAFGTGDETQYF
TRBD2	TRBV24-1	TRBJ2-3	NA	TGTGCCACCAGGGCGACTAGCGGGGCGCCAGATACGCAGTATTTT	CATRATSGAPDTQYF
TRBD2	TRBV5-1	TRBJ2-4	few	TGCGCCAGCAGCTCAGCGGGATCGGGGAACATTCAGTACTTC	CASSSAGSGNIQYF
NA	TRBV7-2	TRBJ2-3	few	TGTGCCAGCAGCTCCCGGACCCGGGATACGCAGTATTTT	CASSSRTRDTQYF
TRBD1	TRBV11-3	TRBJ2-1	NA	TGTGCCAGCAGCTTAGAAGTGGACAGGGGGCACCAACAGTTCTTC	CASSLEVDRGHQQFF
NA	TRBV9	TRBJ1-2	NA	TGTGCCAGCAGCGCCGGGCCGTTCTATGGCTACACCTTC	CASSAGPFYGYTF
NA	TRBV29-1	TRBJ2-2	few	TGCAGCGTTGAGAGGTTCGCCTACGGGGAGCTGTTTTTT	CSVERFAYGELFF
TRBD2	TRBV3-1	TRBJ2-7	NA	TGTGCCAGCAGCCAAAGGCCTCGACTAGCGGGCCACTCCTACGAGCAGTACTTC	CASSQRPRLAGHSYEQYF
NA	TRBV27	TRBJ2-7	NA	TGTGCCAGCAGTTTCGCCGGACAACGATCCTACGAGCAGTACTTC	CASSFAGQRSYEQYF
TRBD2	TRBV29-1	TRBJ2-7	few	TGCAGCTACACCGGGGCTAGCGGAACCTACGAGCAGTACTTC	CSYTGASGTYEQYF
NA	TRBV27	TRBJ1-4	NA	TGTGCCAGCAGTCGGGACGGCTTTAATGAAAAACTGTTTTTT	CASSRDGFNEKLFF
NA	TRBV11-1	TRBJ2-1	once	TGTGCCAGCAGCTCCCGGACTCAAAATGAGCAGTTCTTC	CASSSRTQNEQFF
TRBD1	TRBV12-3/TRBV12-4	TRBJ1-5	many	TGTGCCAGCAGTCACGGGACAGTCAATCAGCCCCAGCATTTT	CASSHGTVNQPQHF
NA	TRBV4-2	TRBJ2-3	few	TGTGCCAGCAGCCAGGGAGAGGAGCGTCTTAGCACAGATACGCAGTATTTT	CASSQGEERLSTDTQYF
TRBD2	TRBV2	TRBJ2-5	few	TGTGCCAGCAGTGTTAGCGGGGGTCGAGAGACCCAGTACTTC	CASSVSGGRETQYF
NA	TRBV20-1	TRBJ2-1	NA	TGCAGTGCTAGACGACAGCACAATGAGCAGTTCTTC	CSARRQHNEQFF
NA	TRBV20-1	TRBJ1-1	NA	TGCAGTGCAACCGGGACTCTGATGATGTACACTGAAGCTTTCTTT	CSATGTLMMYTEAFF
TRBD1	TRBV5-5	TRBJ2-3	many	TGTGCCAGCAGCTTGGTGGGACAGGGGGGCACAGATACGCAGTATTTT	CASSLVGQGGTDTQYF
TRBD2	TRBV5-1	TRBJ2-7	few	TGCGCCAGCAGCCCAGTAGCGGGATACGAGCAGTACTTC	CASSPVAGYEQYF
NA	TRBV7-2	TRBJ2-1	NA	TGTGCCAGCAGCCATGGGACCGAATCCTACAATGAGCAGTTCTTC	CASSHGTESYNEQFF
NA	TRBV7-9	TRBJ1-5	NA	TGTGCCAGCAGCCTGCGAGGCAGCGATCAGCCCCAGCATTTT	CASSLRGSDQPQHF
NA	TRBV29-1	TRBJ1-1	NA	TGCAGCGGGCAGGGTAACACTGAAGCTTTCTTT	CSGQGNTEAFF
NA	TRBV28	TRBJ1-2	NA	TGTGCCAGCAGTCCTCCGTTGGGCAGGGGACCTTCGACCTATGGCTACACCTTC	CASSPPLGRGPSTYGYTF
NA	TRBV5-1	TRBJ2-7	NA	TGCGCCAGCAGCCCCGTGCAGAAGAATTCCTACGAGCAGTACTTC	CASSPVQKNSYEQYF
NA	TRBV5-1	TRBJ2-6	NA	TGCGCCAGCAGCTTGGTCGGCGCTGCTGGGGCCAACGTCCTGACTTTC	CASSLVGAAGANVLTF
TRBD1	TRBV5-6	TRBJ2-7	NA	TGTGCCAGCAGCTCTCCGGACAGGGGCTCCTACGAGCAGTACTTC	CASSSPDRGSYEQYF